This T cell receptor beta chain derives from a study of shared clonotypes between healthy human individuals. The overall study: Donors had three CD4 naive, three CD4 memory, two CD8 naive and one CD8 memory plate apiece.

Looked up from germline, CDR1 is SGHDT and CDR2 is YYEEEE. V dropped 0 bases and J dropped 0 bases, with 4 bases sitting between them. The CDR3 has 14 amino acids. The test was conducted at deep level. The protocol was immunoSEQ multiplex PCR, while the TCRdb copy is restricted to in-frame clones and leaves out a portion. This table has roughly 2.5 million clones, over 85% appearing once. The TCR comes from a man younger than 35 in good health. Sequences were obtained from naive CD4+ T cells sorted from blood. Regarding subset: CD45RA+ positively selected. The V and J genes are TRBV5-6 and TRBJ1-5; D uncertain. CDR3 loop: CASSLARSNQPQHF. CDR3 coding DNA: TGTGCCAGCAGCTTGGCACGTAGCAATCAGCCCCAGCATTTT.